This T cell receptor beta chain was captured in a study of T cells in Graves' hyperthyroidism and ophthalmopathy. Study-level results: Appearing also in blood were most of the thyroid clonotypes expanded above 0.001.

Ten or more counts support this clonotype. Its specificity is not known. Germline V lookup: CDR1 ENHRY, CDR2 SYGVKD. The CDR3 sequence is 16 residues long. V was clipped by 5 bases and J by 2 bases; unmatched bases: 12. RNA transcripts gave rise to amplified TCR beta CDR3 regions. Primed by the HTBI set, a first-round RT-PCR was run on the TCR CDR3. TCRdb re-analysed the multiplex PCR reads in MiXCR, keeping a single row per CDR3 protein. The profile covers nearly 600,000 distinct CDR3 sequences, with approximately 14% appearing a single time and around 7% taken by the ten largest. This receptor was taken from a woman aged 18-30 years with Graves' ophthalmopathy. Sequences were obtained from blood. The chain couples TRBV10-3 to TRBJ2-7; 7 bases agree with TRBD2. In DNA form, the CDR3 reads TGTGCCATCAGTCTAGCCGGTCTAGCGGCTGCCTACGAGCAGTACTTC. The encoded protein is CAISLAGLAAAYEQYF.